This T cell receptor beta chain came from a study of OX40 agonist ivuxolimab in advanced cancers. Data came from immunoSEQ multiplex PCR; TCRdb stores just in-frame clones and leaves some out. Altogether fewer than 30,000 clones are present, about 85% being singletons, with the ten largest covering about a third. Per germline, CDR1 LNHDA and CDR2 SQIVND (reference sequence). The CDR3 covers 13 residues. V lost 5 bases and J 3 bases, leaving 11 bases between the germline ends. This receptor was obtained from an adult with an advanced solid tumor such as melanoma, head and neck, liver or kidney cancer. The chain is built from TRBV19 and TRBJ2-7, with no clear D. The source material was CD4+ or CD8+ T cells sorted from blood, sampled in a trial of the OX40 agonist ivuxolimab. CDR3 region: CASSAGQRYEQYF. For the CDR3, the DNA is TGTGCCAGTAGTGCCGGCCAACGCTACGAGCAGTACTTC. The complete variable domain, with remaining parts taken from reference TRBV19 and TRBJ2-7, reads DGGITQSPKYLFRKEGQNVTLSCEQNLNHDAMYWYRQDPGQGLRLIYYSQIVNDFQKGDIAEGYSVSREKKESFPLTVTSAQKNPTAFYLCASSAGQRYEQYFGPGTRLTVT.